This passage covers 7 T cell receptor beta chains from one sample sequenced in a study of shared clonotypes between healthy human individuals. The data were produced by immunoSEQ multiplex PCR, yet TCRdb's version contains in-frame clones alone and is incomplete. In the table there are 200,000 to 250,000 clones, 50% to 80% of which are singletons. Sample: memory CD4+ T cells sorted from blood. Subset indicated: CD45RA-negative fraction. Receptor source: a man younger than 45 in good health.

The sample holds many counts of this clone. The chain couples TRBV27 to TRBJ2-5; 9 nucleotides agree with TRBD1. Looked up from germline, CDR1 is MNHEY and CDR2 is SMNVEV (reference sequence). CDR3 length: 16 residues. The junction had 12 bases not matched to a gene; V was cut back by 5 bases and J by 5 bases. CDR3 residues: CASSPTGTGTSETQYF. The CDR3 nucleotides are TGTGCCAGCAGTCCCACCGGGACAGGGACGTCCGAGACCCAGTACTTC.

V is TRBV5-4 and J is TRBJ1-2; 8 bases fit TRBD1. Germline CDR1 SGHNT, CDR2 YYREEE (reference sequence). The V and J ends lost 3 bases and 4 bases, in that order; junction bases with no gene match: 2. The CDR3 covers 13 residues. In nucleotides, the CDR3 is TGTGCCAGCAGCTCCGACAGGGGCTATGGCTACACCTTC. Translating it yields CASSSDRGYGYTF.

The J gene is TRBJ1-2, the V gene TRBV19; 9 positions match TRBD1. J gave up 3 bases and V 9 bases, and 5 bases lay outside the gene matches. Germline lookup yields CDR1 LNHDA and CDR2 SQIVND (reference sequence). This CDR3 has 13 amino acids. The CDR3 reads CASKWDRDYGYTF. The CDR3 coding sequence is TGTGCCAGCAAATGGGACAGGGACTATGGCTACACCTTC. Filled out from reference TRBV19 and TRBJ1-2, the complete variable domain reads DGGITQSPKYLFRKEGQNVTLSCEQNLNHDAMYWYRQDPGQGLRLIYYSQIVNDFQKGDIAEGYSVSREKKESFPLTVTSAQKNPTAFYLCASKWDRDYGYTFGSGTRLTVV.

This clone was counted once. The gene calls are TRBV7-8 and TRBJ1-5, with 7 positions matching TRBD1. Germline loops: CDR1 SGHVS, CDR2 FQNEAQ. J gave up 6 bases and V 0 bases, and 11 bases lay outside the gene matches. The CDR3 runs to 17 residues. The CDR3 sequence is CASSLAQVGQRGQPQHF. The CDR3 bases are TGTGCCAGCAGCTTAGCGCAGGTGGGACAGCGGGGTCAGCCCCAGCATTTT.

The rearrangement uses TRBV7-2 and TRBJ2-7; weak D call: TRBD2 (6 bases). The germline V and J ends were trimmed by 1 base and 0 bases, with 13 bases remaining between them. The CDR3 is 16 amino acids. Germline V CDR1 and CDR2: SGHTA, FQGNSA. The chain's CDR3 is CASSLGVQRASYEQYF. DNA of the CDR3: TGTGCCAGCAGCTTAGGGGTCCAGCGGGCCTCCTACGAGCAGTACTTC.

This clone was found a few times. The chain couples TRBV9 to TRBJ2-3, with D possibly being TRBD1 (6 bases). Germline V gene sequence: CDR1 SGDLS, CDR2 YYNGEE. The CDR3 contains 15 residues. The ends were cut back, 0 bases at V and 2 bases at J, with 10 bases in the middle. The CDR3 coding sequence is TGTGCCAGCAGCGTAGCTGGGACACACACAGATACGCAGTATTTT. It yields the protein CASSVAGTHTDTQYF.

This chain uses TRBV9 with TRBJ2-1; D is perhaps TRBD2 (6 bases). The germline V gene has CDR1 SGDLS and CDR2 YYNGEE. V gave up 4 bases and J gave up 2 bases, with 22 bases separating them. This CDR3 spans 18 amino acids. CDR3 sequence (DNA): TGTGCCAGCAGCACTAACCGGGACGGGACTCGAGCCTACAATGAGCAGTTCTTC. Amino acid sequence: CASSTNRDGTRAYNEQFF.